This T cell receptor (beta chain) was profiled in a study of cytomegalovirus exposure and HLA in healthy donors. Study-wide points: Earlier findings revealed that most TCR beta V segments proved productive either about 90% or about 30% of the time. For cytomegalovirus status, the classifier reportedly gave diagnoses with high specificity and sensitivity. Differences between HLA loci emerged in a later analysis of TCR association rates, with DRB1 most and HLA-C fewest.

Vbeta (60) and Jbeta (13) primers were used in the PCR. Clones were read by immunoSEQ multiplex PCR, and TCRdb kept only the in-frame ones, dropping some. The profile shows 100,000 to 150,000 clones, roughly four fifths of them singletons. This CDR3 spans 19 amino acids. In germline, CDR1 is SGHRS, CDR2 YFSETQ. With V trimmed by 0 bases and J by 7 bases, 11 bases remained unmatched. This clone came up a few times. The antigen is unknown. The chain links TRBV5-1 to TRBJ2-2; 14 bases line up with TRBD2. The receptor's source is a female donor in good health and CMV-seropositive. Sample: PBMCs. The CDR3 DNA reads TGCGCCAGCAGCTTGGACTTATCGGGACTAGCGGGAGCCATCGGGGAGCTGTTTTTT. Translating it yields CASSLDLSGLAGAIGELFF. Drawing the rest from reference TRBV5-1 and TRBJ2-2, the complete variable domain is KAGVTQTPRYLIKTRGQQVTLSCSPISGHRSVSWYQQTPGQGLQFLFEYFSETQRNKGNFPGRFSGRQFSNSRSEMNVSTLELGDSALYLCASSLDLSGLAGAIGELFFGEGSRLTVL.